What follows are 12 T cell receptor beta chains derived from one specimen sequenced in a study of blood T cell repertoires in COVID-19. The protocol was immunoSEQ multiplex PCR, while the TCRdb copy is restricted to in-frame clones and leaves out a portion. In the table there are around 160,000 clones, 70% to 90% of which are singletons. The sample taken for sequencing was peripheral blood. These receptors originate from a woman between 40 and 55 years old with active or convalescent COVID-19.

The chain recombines TRBV9 with TRBJ2-6; tentatively, D is TRBD1 (5 bases). V was clipped by 4 bases and J by 2 bases, with 13 bases between them. Germline assignment: CDR1 SGDLS and CDR2 YYNGEE. The CDR3 length is 16 residues. The CDR3 nucleotides read TGTGCCAGCAGCCCTAACTTGGGGCCTGGGGCCAACGTCCTGACTTTC. This translates into CASSPNLGPGANVLTF.

The chain has TRBV10-3 and TRBJ1-2; 9 bases line up with TRBD1. CDR1 and CDR2 from the germline V gene are ENHRY and SYGVKD. Germline trimming cut 2 bases from V and 4 bases from J; bases unmatched to any gene: 5. The CDR3 covers 15 residues. The CDR3 protein is CAISEPGQGSYGYTF. DNA of the CDR3: TGTGCCATCAGTGAGCCAGGACAGGGGAGCTATGGCTACACCTTC.

The V and J genes are TRBV10-1 and TRBJ2-1, with 8 bases identical to TRBD1. The CDR3 extends over 15 amino acids. V dropped 3 bases and J dropped 6; count of bases not matched to a gene: 7. CDR1 and CDR2 from the germline V gene are WNHNN and SYGVQD (reference sequence). Here the CDR3 reads CASSESLGTGNEQFF. In DNA form, the CDR3 reads TGCGCCAGCAGTGAATCCCTCGGGACAGGCAATGAGCAGTTCTTC.

The chain joins TRBV7-9 to TRBJ1-5; 8 nucleotides agree with TRBD1. Trimming cost V 4 bases and J 7 bases; bases outside gene matches: 6. This CDR3 is 14 amino acids long. Germline assignment: CDR1 SEHNR and CDR2 FQNEAQ (reference sequence). The CDR3 loop reads CASSSGTGVQPQHF. CDR3 coding DNA: TGTGCCAGCAGCTCCGGGACAGGCGTACAGCCCCAGCATTTT.

This chain joins TRBV9 and TRBJ1-4; 12 bases match TRBD1. The CDR3 totals 18 residues. Trimming at V came to 5 bases and at J to 3 bases, leaving 11 bases not matched to a gene. Per the germline V gene, CDR1 is SGDLS and CDR2 is YYNGEE. The CDR3 DNA reads TGTGCCAGCAGTCCTACCGGGACAGGGGGCAGGGCTAATGAAAAACTGTTTTTT. Translation gives CASSPTGTGGRANEKLFF.

V is TRBV6-5 and J is TRBJ1-1; D is undetermined. Trimming shortened V by 0 bases and J by 0 bases, and 8 bases separated the two germline ends. Germline V CDR1 and CDR2: MNHEY, SVGAGI. The CDR3 loop spans 15 amino acids. This chain's CDR3 is CASSYSSPMNTEAFF. DNA for the CDR3: TGTGCCAGCAGTTACTCGAGTCCTATGAACACTGAAGCTTTCTTT.

The rearrangement links TRBV10-3 to TRBJ1-2; 7 bases line up with TRBD1. V trimming: 3 bases; J trimming: 4 bases; junction bases outside the gene matches: 14. CDR1 is ENHRY, CDR2 SYGVKD, per germline. CDR3 size: 17 residues. Here the CDR3 reads CAISENADRYRAYGYTF. In DNA form, the CDR3 reads TGTGCCATCAGTGAAAACGCGGACAGGTATAGAGCCTATGGCTACACCTTC.

This clone showed up just once. The chain links TRBV7-2 to TRBJ2-5; 10 bases agree with TRBD2. Germline V gives CDR1 SGHTA, CDR2 FQGNSA. V trimming: 8 bases; J trimming: 1 base; junction bases outside the gene matches: 7. The CDR3 loop spans 15 amino acids. The CDR3 DNA reads as TGTGCCAGCGTATTACTAGCGGGGCCCCAAGAGACCCAGTACTTC. Amino acids: CASVLLAGPQETQYF.

The rearrangement uses TRBV11-2 and TRBJ1-1, with 7 bases matching TRBD1. Germline trimming cut 4 bases from V and 3 bases from J; bases unmatched to any gene: 5. The germline CDR1 and CDR2 sequences are SGHAT and FQNNGV. The CDR3 loop spans 14 amino acids. The DNA of the CDR3 is TGTGCCAGCAGCTCACGACAGGGCTACACTGAAGCTTTCTTT. It yields the protein CASSSRQGYTEAFF.

The chain combines TRBV7-9 with TRBJ1-2, with 9 positions matching TRBD1. J gave up 4 bases and V 8 bases, and 14 bases lay outside the gene matches. This CDR3 has 16 amino acids. Germline V gene lookup returns CDR1 SEHNR and CDR2 FQNEAQ (reference sequence). The CDR3 here is CASGVTGQGAGYGYTF. Written as DNA, the CDR3 is TGTGCCAGCGGGGTTACGGGACAGGGAGCGGGCTATGGCTACACCTTC.

This sequence joins TRBV23-1 and TRBJ1-4, with D hard to call. TRBV23-1 is flagged as an ORF with uncertain function. The CDR3 runs to 19 residues. The ends were cut back, 7 bases at V and 0 bases at J, with 24 bases in the middle. CDR3 DNA: TGCGCCAGCATTCCCAATCGGGCGGGCACAGTCGCAACTAATGAAAAACTGTTTTTT. Translation gives CASIPNRAGTVATNEKLFF.

This rearrangement joins TRBV9 to TRBJ2-3, with 9 bases that match TRBD1. The CDR3 covers 14 residues. V shed 4 bases and J 3 bases; nucleotides not matched to a gene: 3. Germline V CDR1 and CDR2: SGDLS, YYNGEE. Here the CDR3 reads CASSFGQGTDTQYF. Here the CDR3 DNA reads TGTGCCAGCAGCTTTGGACAGGGGACAGATACGCAGTATTTT.